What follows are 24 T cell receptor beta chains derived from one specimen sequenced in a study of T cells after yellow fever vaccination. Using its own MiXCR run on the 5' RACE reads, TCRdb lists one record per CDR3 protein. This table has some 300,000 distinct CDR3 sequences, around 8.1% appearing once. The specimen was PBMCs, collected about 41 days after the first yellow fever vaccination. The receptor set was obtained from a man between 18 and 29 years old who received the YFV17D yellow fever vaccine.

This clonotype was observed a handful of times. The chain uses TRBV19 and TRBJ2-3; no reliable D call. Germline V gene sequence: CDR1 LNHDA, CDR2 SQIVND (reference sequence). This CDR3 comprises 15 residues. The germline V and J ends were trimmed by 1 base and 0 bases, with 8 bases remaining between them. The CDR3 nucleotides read TGTGCCAGTAGTATAGTTCTGGGGAGCACAGATACGCAGTATTTT. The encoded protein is CASSIVLGSTDTQYF.

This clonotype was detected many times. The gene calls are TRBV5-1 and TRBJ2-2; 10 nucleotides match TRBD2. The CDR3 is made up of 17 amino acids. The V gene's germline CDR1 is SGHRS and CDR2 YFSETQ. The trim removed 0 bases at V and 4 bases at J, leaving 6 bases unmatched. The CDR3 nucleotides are TGCGCCAGCAGCTTGGCCAGCGGGGGGGCCGTCACCGGGGAGCTGTTTTTT. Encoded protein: CASSLASGGAVTGELFF.

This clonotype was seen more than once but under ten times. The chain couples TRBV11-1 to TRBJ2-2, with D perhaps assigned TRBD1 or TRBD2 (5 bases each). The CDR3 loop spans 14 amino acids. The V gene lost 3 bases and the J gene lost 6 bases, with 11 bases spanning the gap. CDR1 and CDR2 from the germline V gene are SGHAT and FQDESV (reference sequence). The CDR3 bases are TGTGCCAGCAGCTTGGGGGACCCCGCCGGGGAGCTGTTTTTT. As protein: CASSLGDPAGELFF.

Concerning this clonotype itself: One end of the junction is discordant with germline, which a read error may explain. The CDR3 DNA reads as TGTGCCAGCAGCTTGGTTGGAGACAATCAGGCCCTTTTT. Translated, it gives CASSLVGDNQALF. This chain links TRBV5-4 with TRBJ1-1, with D unclear. Germline CDR1 SGHNT, CDR2 YYREEE (reference sequence). This CDR3 has 13 amino acids. The full variable domain, its missing parts supplied by reference TRBV5-4 and TRBJ1-1, is ETGVTQSPTHLIKTRGQQVTLRCSSQSGHNTVSWYQQALGQGPQFIFQYYREEENGRGNFPPRFSGLQFPNYSSELNVNALELDDSALYLCASSLVGDNQALFGQGTRLTVV.

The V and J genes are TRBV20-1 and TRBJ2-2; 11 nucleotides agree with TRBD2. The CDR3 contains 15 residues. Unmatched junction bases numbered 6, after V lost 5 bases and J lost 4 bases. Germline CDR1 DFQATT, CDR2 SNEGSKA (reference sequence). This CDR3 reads CSARYSGGATGELFF. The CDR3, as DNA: TGCAGTGCTCGGTATAGCGGGGGGGCCACCGGGGAGCTGTTTTTT.

CDR3 DNA sequence: TGCAGTGCTCCAGACAGGCGTAACACCGGGGAGCTGTTTTTT. It yields the protein CSAPDRRNTGELFF. This sequence joins TRBV20-1 and TRBJ2-2; possibly TRBD1 for D (6 bases). This CDR3 is 14 amino acids long. The germline V and J ends were trimmed by 5 bases and 2 bases, with 12 bases remaining between them. The V gene's germline CDR1 is DFQATT and CDR2 SNEGSKA (reference sequence).

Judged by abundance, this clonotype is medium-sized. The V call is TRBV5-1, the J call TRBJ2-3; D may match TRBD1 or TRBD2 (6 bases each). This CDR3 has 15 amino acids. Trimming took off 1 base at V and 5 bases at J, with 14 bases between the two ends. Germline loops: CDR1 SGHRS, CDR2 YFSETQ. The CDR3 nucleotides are TGCGCCAGCAGCTTGATGGGGGGCCGGGGAGATACGCAGTATTTT. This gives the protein CASSLMGGRGDTQYF.

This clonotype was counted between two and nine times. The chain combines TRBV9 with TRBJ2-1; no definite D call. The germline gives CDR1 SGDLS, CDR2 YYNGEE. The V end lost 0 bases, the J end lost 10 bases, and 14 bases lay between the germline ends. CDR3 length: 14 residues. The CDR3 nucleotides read TGTGCCAGCAGCGTAGGCAATTGGAACTGGGAGCAGTTCTTC. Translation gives CASSVGNWNWEQFF.

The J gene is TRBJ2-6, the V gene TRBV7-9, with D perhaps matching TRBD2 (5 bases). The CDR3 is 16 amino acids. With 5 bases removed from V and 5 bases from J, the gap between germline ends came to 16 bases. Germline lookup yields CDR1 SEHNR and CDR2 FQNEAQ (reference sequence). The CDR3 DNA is TGTGCCAGCAGCCCCGACGGACTCCCACGGGCCAACGTCCTGACTTTC. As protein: CASSPDGLPRANVLTF.

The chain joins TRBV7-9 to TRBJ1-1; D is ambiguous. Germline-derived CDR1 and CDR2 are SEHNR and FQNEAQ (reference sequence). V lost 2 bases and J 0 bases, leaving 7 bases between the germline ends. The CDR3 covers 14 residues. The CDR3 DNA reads TGTGCCAGCAGCTTAAATGGGATGAACACTGAAGCTTTCTTT. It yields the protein CASSLNGMNTEAFF.

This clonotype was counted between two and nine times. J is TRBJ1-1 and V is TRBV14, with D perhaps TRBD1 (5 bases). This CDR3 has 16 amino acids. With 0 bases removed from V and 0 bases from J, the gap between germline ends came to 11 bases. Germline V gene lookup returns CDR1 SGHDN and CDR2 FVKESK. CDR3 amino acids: CASSQDLGRVNTEAFF. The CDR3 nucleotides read TGTGCCAGCAGCCAAGATCTGGGACGCGTGAACACTGAAGCTTTCTTT.

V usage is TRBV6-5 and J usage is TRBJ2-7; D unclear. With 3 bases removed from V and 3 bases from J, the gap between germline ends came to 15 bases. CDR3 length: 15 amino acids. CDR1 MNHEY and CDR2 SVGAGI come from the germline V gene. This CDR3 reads CASSYPKVDDYEQYF. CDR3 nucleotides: TGTGCCAGCAGTTATCCAAAAGTCGATGACTACGAGCAGTACTTC.

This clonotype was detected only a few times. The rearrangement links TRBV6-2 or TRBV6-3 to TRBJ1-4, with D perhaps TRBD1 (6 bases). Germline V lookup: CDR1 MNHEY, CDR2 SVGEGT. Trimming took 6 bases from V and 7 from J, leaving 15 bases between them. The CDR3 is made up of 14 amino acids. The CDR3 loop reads CASRRPTQGEKLFF. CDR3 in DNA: TGTGCCAGCAGACGTCCCACACAGGGTGAAAAACTGTTTTTT.

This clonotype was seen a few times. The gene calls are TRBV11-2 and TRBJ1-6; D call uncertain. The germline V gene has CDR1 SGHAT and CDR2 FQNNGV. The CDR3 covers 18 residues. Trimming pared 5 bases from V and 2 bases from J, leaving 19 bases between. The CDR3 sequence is CASSPFALRRPYNSPLHF. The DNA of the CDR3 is TGTGCCAGCAGCCCGTTTGCCCTAAGAAGGCCCTATAATTCACCCCTCCACTTT.

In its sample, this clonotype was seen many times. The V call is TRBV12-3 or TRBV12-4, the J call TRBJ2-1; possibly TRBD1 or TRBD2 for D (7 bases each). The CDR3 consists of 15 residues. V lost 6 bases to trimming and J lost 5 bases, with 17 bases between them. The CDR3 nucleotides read TGTGCCAGCAGCTTGCGACAGGGACTACACAATGAGCAGTTCTTC. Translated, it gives CASSLRQGLHNEQFF.

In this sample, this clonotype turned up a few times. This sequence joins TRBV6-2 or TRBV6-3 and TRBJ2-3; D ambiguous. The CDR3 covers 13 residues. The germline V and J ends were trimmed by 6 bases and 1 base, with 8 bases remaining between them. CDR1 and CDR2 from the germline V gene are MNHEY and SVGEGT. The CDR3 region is CASRSVGTDTQYF. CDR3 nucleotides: TGTGCCAGCAGAAGTGTCGGCACAGATACGCAGTATTTT.

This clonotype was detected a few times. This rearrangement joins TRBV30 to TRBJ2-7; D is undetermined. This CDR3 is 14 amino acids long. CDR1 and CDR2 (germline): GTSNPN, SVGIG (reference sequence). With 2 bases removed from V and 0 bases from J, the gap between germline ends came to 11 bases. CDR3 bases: TGTGCCTGGAGTCGGTCAGGACGCTCCTACGAGCAGTACTTC. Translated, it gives CAWSRSGRSYEQYF.

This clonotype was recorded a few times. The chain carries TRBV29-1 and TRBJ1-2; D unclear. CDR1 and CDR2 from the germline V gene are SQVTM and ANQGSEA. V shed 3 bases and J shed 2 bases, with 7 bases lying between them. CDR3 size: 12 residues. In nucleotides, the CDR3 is TGCAGCGTTGAGCCAGGCAACTATGGCTACACCTTC. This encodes CSVEPGNYGYTF.

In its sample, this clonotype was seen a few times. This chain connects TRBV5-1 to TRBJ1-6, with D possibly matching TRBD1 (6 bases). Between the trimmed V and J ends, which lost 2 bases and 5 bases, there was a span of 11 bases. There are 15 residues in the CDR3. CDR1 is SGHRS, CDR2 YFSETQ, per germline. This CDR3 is CASSFQGQNNSPLHF. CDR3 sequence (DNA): TGCGCCAGCAGCTTCCAGGGACAAAATAATTCACCCCTCCACTTT.

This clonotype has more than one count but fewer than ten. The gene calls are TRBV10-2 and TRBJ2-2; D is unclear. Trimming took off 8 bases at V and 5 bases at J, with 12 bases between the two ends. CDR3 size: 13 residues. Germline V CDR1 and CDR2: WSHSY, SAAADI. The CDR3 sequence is CASRWIITGELFF. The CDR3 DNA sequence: TGCGCCAGCCGGTGGATTATAACCGGGGAGCTGTTTTTT.

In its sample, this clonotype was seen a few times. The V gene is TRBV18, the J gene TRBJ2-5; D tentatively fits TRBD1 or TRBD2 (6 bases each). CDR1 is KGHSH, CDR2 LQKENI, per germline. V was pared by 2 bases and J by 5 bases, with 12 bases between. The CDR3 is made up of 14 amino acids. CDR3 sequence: CASSPRRGIETQYF. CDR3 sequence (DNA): TGTGCCAGCTCACCAAGGAGGGGGATCGAGACCCAGTACTTC.

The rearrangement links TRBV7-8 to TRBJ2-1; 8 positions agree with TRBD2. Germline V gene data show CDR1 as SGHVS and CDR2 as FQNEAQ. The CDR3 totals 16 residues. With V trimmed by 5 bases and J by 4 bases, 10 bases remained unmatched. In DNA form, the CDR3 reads TGTGCCAGCAGCACCCATAGCGGGGTAGCGTACAATGAGCAGTTCTTC. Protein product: CASSTHSGVAYNEQFF.

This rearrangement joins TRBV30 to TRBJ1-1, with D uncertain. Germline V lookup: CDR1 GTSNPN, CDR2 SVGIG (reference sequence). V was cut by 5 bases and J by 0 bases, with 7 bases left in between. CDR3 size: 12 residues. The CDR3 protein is CAWSHLNTEAFF. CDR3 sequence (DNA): TGTGCCTGGTCACACTTGAACACTGAAGCTTTCTTT.

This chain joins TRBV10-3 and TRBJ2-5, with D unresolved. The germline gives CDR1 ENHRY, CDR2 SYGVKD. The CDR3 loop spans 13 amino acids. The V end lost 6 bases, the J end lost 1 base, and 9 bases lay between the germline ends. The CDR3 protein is CAISQLGQETQYF. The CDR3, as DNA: TGTGCCATCAGCCAGCTCGGCCAAGAGACCCAGTACTTC.